The 22 T cell receptor beta chains below come from one sample, sequenced in a study of identical twins (dated by TCRdb to about 2016). Preparation of the library involved 5' RACE. TCRdb records Illumina HiSeq 2000 as the sequencer. TCRdb redid the processing of the public reads, applying fastp at Q25 and MiXCR, and retained in-frame beta chains. Each CDR3 protein appears once, grouped with its most common genes and DNA. The sample records under 300,000 distinct CDR3 sequences, 12% of which are singletons. The top ten clones comprise about 4% of the sample. The same data also went into a second study, on yellow fever vaccine responses in identical twins.

The sample was memory (CD45RO+) T cells sorted from blood. According to the study, the label for this sample's cell subset or site signals: CD45RO+ enriched T cells. The receptor source for this set is a young woman in good health.

In its sample, this clonotype was seen many times. The junction departs from germline at one end; a sequencing error may be responsible. V gene TRBV7-2 combines with J gene TRBJ1-1; D may be TRBD1 (6 bases). The germline gives CDR1 SGHTA, CDR2 FQGNSA. The CDR3 spans 13 residues. The CDR3 sequence: CASSYDTGTSPQF. Written as DNA, the CDR3 is TGTGCCAGCAGCTACGATACAGGGACTTCCCCCCAGTTT.

In its sample, this clonotype was seen a few times. This chain links TRBV6-6 with TRBJ2-3; no clear D. Germline CDR1 and CDR2: MNHNY and SVGAGI (reference sequence). The V gene lost 6 bases and the J gene lost 4 bases, with 8 bases spanning the gap. This CDR3 is 12 amino acids long. CDR3: CASRARSDTQYF. CDR3 nucleotides: TGTGCCAGCAGGGCGAGGTCAGATACGCAGTATTTT.

This clonotype was seen a handful of times. The chain couples TRBV2 to TRBJ2-7; D call uncertain. CDR1 is SNHLY, CDR2 FYNNEI, per germline. There are 13 residues in the CDR3. V lost 4 bases and J lost 0, with 7 bases in between. CDR3 nucleotide sequence: TGTGCCAGCAGTGTTCTGAGCTCCTACGAGCAGTACTTC. It codes for CASSVLSSYEQYF.

This clonotype occurred a few times. This chain connects TRBV11-3 to TRBJ2-2, with D possibly matching TRBD2 (5 bases). Per germline, CDR1 SGHNT and CDR2 YENEEA. The CDR3 is 14 residues long. Between the trimmed V and J ends, which lost 5 bases and 6 bases, there was a span of 13 bases. As DNA, the CDR3 is TGTGCCAGCAGCCCCCGTCCCGGGGCCGGGGAGCTGTTTTTT. This translates into CASSPRPGAGELFF.

The rearrangement uses TRBV29-1 and TRBJ2-1; D is uncertain. CDR3 length: 12 residues. The germline V and J ends were trimmed by 3 bases and 2 bases, with 5 bases remaining between them. The V gene's germline CDR1 is SQVTM and CDR2 ANQGSEA. The CDR3 sequence is CSVDRTYNEQFF. The CDR3 bases are TGCAGCGTTGACAGAACCTACAATGAGCAGTTCTTC.

The chain links TRBV10-3 to TRBJ2-1, with TRBD2 matching 11 bases. The CDR3 has 14 amino acids. Trimming removed 7 bases from V and 4 bases from J; junction bases left unmatched: 3. Germline loops: CDR1 ENHRY, CDR2 SYGVKD. The CDR3 nucleotides are TGTGCCATCACCCCTAGCGGGGGGTACAATGAGCAGTTCTTC. Protein: CAITPSGGYNEQFF.

This clonotype was seen repeatedly, ten times or more. V usage is TRBV24-1 and J usage is TRBJ2-7; D possibly corresponds to TRBD1 (6 bases). V lost 7 bases and J lost 0, with 12 bases in between. CDR1 KGHDR and CDR2 SFDVKD come from the germline V gene. The CDR3 length is 14 residues. The CDR3 bases are TGTGCCACCAGCCGAGGACAGCGCTCCTACGAGCAGTACTTC. Translating gives CATSRGQRSYEQYF.

Many counts were recorded for this clonotype. This chain links TRBV5-1 with TRBJ2-1, with no clear D. V was shortened by 0 bases and J by 9 bases, with 10 bases between the two germline ends. CDR3 size: 13 residues. Germline V CDR1 and CDR2: SGHRS, YFSETQ. CDR3 coding DNA: TGCGCCAGCAGCTTGGGGCCTCCGGGTGAGCAGTTCTTC. This codes for CASSLGPPGEQFF.

This clonotype appeared many times. V and J are TRBV5-6 and TRBJ2-1; tentative D call: TRBD1 (6 bases). V shed 3 bases and J shed 10 bases, with 11 bases lying between them. The germline gives CDR1 SGHDT, CDR2 YYEEEE. This CDR3 is built from 12 residues. This CDR3 is CASSYRVYEQFF. As DNA, the CDR3 is TGTGCCAGCAGCTACAGGGTATACGAGCAGTTCTTC.

The chain joins TRBV29-1 to TRBJ1-1, with 7 nucleotides matching TRBD1. The J segment lost 5 bases and the V segment lost 5 bases, leaving 5 bases of the junction unmatched. The CDR3 runs to 12 residues. Germline V gene sequence: CDR1 SQVTM, CDR2 ANQGSEA. The CDR3 is CSVRAGGTEAFF. CDR3 DNA sequence: TGCAGCGTTCGGGCAGGGGGAACTGAAGCTTTCTTT.

This clonotype was counted between two and nine times. The chain links TRBV12-3 or TRBV12-4 to TRBJ2-1, with TRBD2 matching over 11 bases. The trim removed 6 bases at V and 0 bases at J, leaving 7 bases unmatched. The CDR3 spans 17 residues. The CDR3 loop is CASRAGTSGHSYNEQFF. In DNA form, the CDR3 reads TGTGCCAGCAGGGCGGGGACTAGCGGACACTCCTACAATGAGCAGTTCTTC.

This clonotype has just a few counts. The chain couples TRBV29-1 to TRBJ1-1, with D tentatively TRBD1 (6 bases). The V end lost 7 bases, the J end lost 1 base, and 16 bases lay between the germline ends. The germline gives CDR1 SQVTM, CDR2 ANQGSEA. CDR3 length: 14 residues. The CDR3 nucleotides read TGCAGCGACAGACAGGCGGGGAAGAACACTGAAGCTTTCTTT. It yields the protein CSDRQAGKNTEAFF.

This clonotype appeared a few times. The chain has TRBV28 and TRBJ2-3; 14 bases match TRBD2. Germline assignment: CDR1 MDHEN and CDR2 SYDVKM. This CDR3 has 17 amino acids. V lost 4 bases and J lost 4; bases outside the gene matches: 7. This CDR3 is CASSSLGTSGSADTQYF. The CDR3 nucleotides are TGTGCCAGCAGTTCCCTCGGGACTAGCGGGAGTGCAGATACGCAGTATTTT.

CDR3 loop: CASSPPGGGSYEQYF. CDR3 nucleotide sequence: TGTGCCAGCTCACCCCCGGGAGGAGGCTCCTACGAGCAGTACTTC. The chain combines TRBV18 with TRBJ2-7, with 7 positions matching TRBD2. V lost 3 bases, J lost 0 bases, and 5 bases stayed unmatched. CDR1 is KGHSH and CDR2 is LQKENI in the germline V gene. The CDR3 runs to 15 residues.

The rearrangement uses TRBV5-1 and TRBJ2-1, with TRBD1 as a possible D gene (6 bases). Germline V gives CDR1 SGHRS, CDR2 YFSETQ. V was trimmed by 5 bases and J by 6 bases, leaving 9 bases between them. The CDR3 loop spans 12 amino acids. The DNA of the CDR3 is TGCGCCAGCAGACGGACAGTCAATGAGCAGTTCTTC. Its protein is CASRRTVNEQFF.

The chain employs TRBV11-1 and TRBJ2-7; D remains unclear. This CDR3 contains 14 residues. V dropped 1 base and J dropped 2 bases, with 9 bases sitting between them. Germline loops: CDR1 SGHAT, CDR2 FQDESV (reference sequence). The CDR3 here is CASSLGGPAYEQYF. DNA for the CDR3: TGTGCCAGCAGCTTAGGCGGCCCTGCCTACGAGCAGTACTTC.

This clonotype was counted between two and nine times. The chain carries TRBV25-1 and TRBJ2-7; D gene uncertain. Per germline, CDR1 MGHDK and CDR2 SYGVNS. The CDR3 covers 12 residues. The germline V and J ends were trimmed by 3 bases and 5 bases, with 8 bases remaining between them. In DNA, the CDR3 is TGTGCCAGCAGTGAGGGTGGTCACGAGCAGTACTTC. Its translation is CASSEGGHEQYF.

CDR3 region: CSARDSGTSRKAPYNEQFF. CDR3 coding DNA: TGCAGTGCTAGAGATTCCGGGACTAGCCGGAAAGCGCCCTACAATGAGCAGTTCTTC. The chain combines TRBV20-1 with TRBJ2-1, with 9 positions matching TRBD2. Germline trimming cut 0 bases from V and 2 bases from J; bases unmatched to any gene: 14. From germline, CDR1 is DFQATT and CDR2 SNEGSKA (reference sequence). There are 19 residues in the CDR3.

The chain combines TRBV2 with TRBJ2-5, with D tentatively TRBD1 (6 bases). V was shortened by 3 bases and J by 2 bases, with 13 bases between the two germline ends. CDR3 length equals 15 residues. Germline lookup yields CDR1 SNHLY and CDR2 FYNNEI. CDR3 DNA sequence: TGTGCCAGCAGTGAGCAGGGGCGTTGGCAAGAGACCCAGTACTTC. Amino acids: CASSEQGRWQETQYF.

The chain recombines TRBV19 with TRBJ2-1, with D unclear. This CDR3 comprises 14 residues. The V end lost 5 bases, the J end lost 0 bases, and 8 bases lay between the germline ends. Germline CDR1 reads LNHDA; CDR2 reads SQIVND (reference sequence). CDR3: CASSFASSYNEQFF. The CDR3 bases are TGTGCCAGTAGTTTCGCGAGCTCCTACAATGAGCAGTTCTTC.

This clonotype was detected only a few times. The J gene is TRBJ2-3, the V gene TRBV27; TRBD1 matches 8 bases. The germline gives CDR1 MNHEY, CDR2 SMNVEV (reference sequence). Trimming cost V 2 bases and J 3 bases; bases outside gene matches: 4. CDR3 length: 15 residues. CDR3 amino acids: CASSLRQGPTDTQYF. The CDR3 DNA follows: TGTGCCAGCAGTTTAAGACAGGGGCCGACAGATACGCAGTATTTT.

In its sample, this clonotype was seen a few times. The chain employs TRBV25-1 and TRBJ2-7; TRBD2 agrees at 8 bases. Looked up from germline, CDR1 is MGHDK and CDR2 is SYGVNS. The CDR3 contains 15 residues. J was trimmed by 6 bases and V by 2 bases; bases with no gene match: 9. The CDR3 reads CASSESGSHPPEQYF. The CDR3 nucleotides read TGTGCCAGCAGTGAAAGCGGGAGCCACCCCCCCGAGCAGTACTTC.